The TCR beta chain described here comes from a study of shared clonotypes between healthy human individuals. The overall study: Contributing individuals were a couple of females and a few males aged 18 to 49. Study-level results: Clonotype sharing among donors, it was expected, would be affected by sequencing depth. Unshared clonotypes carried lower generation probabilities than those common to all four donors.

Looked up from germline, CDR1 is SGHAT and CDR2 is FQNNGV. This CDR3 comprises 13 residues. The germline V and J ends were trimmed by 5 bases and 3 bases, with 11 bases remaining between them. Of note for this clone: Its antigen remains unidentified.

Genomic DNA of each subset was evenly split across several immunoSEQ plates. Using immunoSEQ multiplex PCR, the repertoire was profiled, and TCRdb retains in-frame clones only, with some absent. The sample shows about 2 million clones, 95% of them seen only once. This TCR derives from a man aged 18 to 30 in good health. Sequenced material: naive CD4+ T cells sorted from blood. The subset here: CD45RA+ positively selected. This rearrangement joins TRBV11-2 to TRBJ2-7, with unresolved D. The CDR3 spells CASSHDGLYEQYF. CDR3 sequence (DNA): TGTGCCAGCAGCCACGACGGCCTCTACGAGCAGTACTTC.